The 13 T cell receptor beta chains reported below all come from one sample, sequenced in a study of shared clonotypes between healthy human individuals. Measured with immunoSEQ multiplex PCR; TCRdb has only the in-frame clones, and not every one. Altogether over a million clones are present, roughly 96% being singletons, with the ten largest covering roughly 1.1%. Sequencing was done on a sample of naive CD4+ T cells sorted from blood. Noted subset: CD45RA+ positively selected. Every receptor here comes from a young man in good health.

The rearrangement joins TRBV9 to TRBJ2-1; D remains ambiguous. This CDR3 region has 15 residues. Between the trimmed V and J ends, which lost 0 bases and 6 bases, there was a span of 13 bases. Looked up from germline, CDR1 is SGDLS and CDR2 is YYNGEE. The CDR3 nucleotides are TGTGCCAGCAGCGTAGCCTTAGGTATCGTCAATGAGCAGTTCTTC. Protein: CASSVALGIVNEQFF. Full variable domain (rest looked up from reference TRBV9 and TRBJ2-1): DSGVTQTPKHLITATGQRVTLRCSPRSGDLSVYWYQQSLDQGLQFLIQYYNGEERAKGNILERFSAQQFPDLHSELNLSSLELGDSALYFCASSVALGIVNEQFFGPGTRLTVL.

This clone was observed once. The chain combines TRBV4-3 with TRBJ2-3; D perhaps matches TRBD2 (5 bases). Between the trimmed V and J ends, which lost 3 bases and 2 bases, there was a span of 15 bases. CDR1 is LGHNA and CDR2 is YSLEER in the germline V gene. The CDR3 loop spans 16 amino acids. The CDR3 is CASSHLGLLDTDTQYF. CDR3 nucleotides: TGCGCCAGCAGCCACCTAGGACTTCTCGACACAGATACGCAGTATTTT.

CDR3 in amino acids: CASSVRGRMRGEQFF. The CDR3 region has the DNA TGTGCCAGCAGCGTACGCGGGCGGATGAGGGGTGAGCAGTTCTTC. The V gene is TRBV9, the J gene TRBJ2-1; D tentatively reads TRBD1 or TRBD2 (5 bases each). This CDR3 contains 15 residues. Germline V lookup: CDR1 SGDLS, CDR2 YYNGEE. Trimming took off 1 base at V and 9 bases at J, with 17 bases between the two ends.

This chain connects TRBV27 to TRBJ2-2; 8 nucleotides line up with TRBD1. The germline gives CDR1 MNHEY, CDR2 SMNVEV (reference sequence). CDR3 length: 16 amino acids. J gave up 7 bases and V 5 bases, and 12 bases lay outside the gene matches. CDR3 sequence: CASSTPDRVRYGELFF. The CDR3 DNA reads as TGTGCCAGCAGTACGCCGGACAGGGTACGGTACGGGGAGCTGTTTTTT.

This chain connects TRBV18 to TRBJ2-1; TRBD2 aligns across 8 bases. CDR3 length: 16 amino acids. With 3 bases clipped from V and 8 bases from J, the junction kept 12 bases outside the gene matches. Germline CDR1 KGHSH, CDR2 LQKENI. DNA for the CDR3: TGTGCCAGCTCACCTCTTCCGGGACTAGGAGTCGATGAGCAGTTCTTC. Protein product: CASSPLPGLGVDEQFF.

The genes are TRBV5-5 and TRBJ1-1; tentative D call: TRBD1 (6 bases). V was clipped by 3 bases and J by 5 bases, with 17 bases between them. The CDR3 is 15 residues long. The germline V gene encodes CDR1 SGHKS and CDR2 YYEKEE (reference sequence). The CDR3 loop reads CASSSPLQGWTEAFF. CDR3 in DNA: TGTGCCAGCAGCTCCCCCTTACAGGGTTGGACTGAAGCTTTCTTT.

The chain joins TRBV28 to TRBJ2-7, with TRBD1 matching 8 bases. The CDR3 has 13 amino acids. The ends lost 7 bases at V and 5 bases at J; junction bases unmatched: 7. Germline lookup yields CDR1 MDHEN and CDR2 SYDVKM. CDR3 loop: CASKRTGPDEQYF. As DNA, the CDR3 is TGTGCCAGCAAGAGGACAGGGCCTGACGAGCAGTACTTC.

The chain uses TRBV19 and TRBJ1-5, with 9 positions matching TRBD1. CDR3 length equals 14 residues. Germline CDR1 reads LNHDA; CDR2 reads SQIVND (reference sequence). Trimming removed 5 bases from V and 6 bases from J; junction bases left unmatched: 5. The CDR3 nucleotides are TGTGCCAGTAGTCCTACAGGGGGCCGTCAGCCCCAGCATTTT. Translated, it gives CASSPTGGRQPQHF.

Worth noting for this clone: Distinct nucleotide sequences in the sample also encode this CDR3. The rearrangement uses TRBV7-9 and TRBJ1-2; no definite D call. Germline V gene data show CDR1 as SEHNR and CDR2 as FQNEAQ (reference sequence). This CDR3 has 10 residues. The V and J ends lost 5 bases and 7 bases respectively, with 5 bases between them. For the CDR3, the DNA is TGTGCCAGCAGCCTGGTTGGCTACACCTTC. Translated, it gives CASSLVGYTF.

The chain couples TRBV28 to TRBJ2-7; 11 bases fit TRBD1. V was clipped by 5 bases and J by 5 bases; unmatched bases: 5. CDR1 is MDHEN and CDR2 is SYDVKM in the germline V gene. The CDR3 is made up of 14 amino acids. DNA for the CDR3: TGTGCCAGCAGTATTGGACAGGGGGCAGACGAGCAGTACTTC. Translating gives CASSIGQGADEQYF.

A single count supports this clone. The V gene is TRBV18, the J gene TRBJ2-5; 10 bases align to TRBD1. Germline V gene sequence: CDR1 KGHSH, CDR2 LQKENI. V lost 3 bases to trimming and J lost 13 bases; unmatched junction nucleotides: 20. The CDR3 is 17 residues long. This CDR3 is CASSPTLAGTGAHRTYF. DNA of the CDR3: TGTGCCAGCTCACCCACACTGGCCGGGACAGGGGCCCACCGTACGTACTTC.

V is TRBV28 and J is TRBJ1-2, with D tentatively TRBD1 (5 bases). The CDR3 spans 11 residues. From germline, CDR1 is MDHEN and CDR2 SYDVKM. Between the trimmed V and J ends, which lost 6 bases and 10 bases, there was a span of 12 bases. CDR3 in DNA: TGTGCCAGCAGCTGGGGGGGTTTCTACACCTTC. It specifies CASSWGGFYTF.

This chain links TRBV27 with TRBJ1-5; D gene uncertain. V lost 6 bases, J lost 4 bases, and 7 bases lay in between. CDR3 length equals 12 residues. Germline lookup yields CDR1 MNHEY and CDR2 SMNVEV (reference sequence). CDR3 coding DNA: TGTGCCAGCAGGAGAGGGAATCAGCCCCAGCATTTT. It codes for CASRRGNQPQHF.